Included here is one T cell receptor beta chain sequence, with context. Participants were aged about 18 to 89 years, lived in over 20 US areas, and enrolled virtually. This sample stems from a study of blood T cell repertoires in COVID-19. Profiling relied on immunoSEQ multiplex PCR, and the TCRdb table lists in-frame clones only, not all of them. The sample records over 150,000 clones, around 80% being singletons. V shed 2 bases and J shed 4 bases, with 8 bases lying between them. The CDR3 loop spans 13 amino acids. Germline V gene sequence: CDR1 SGHTA, CDR2 FQGNSA. The rearrangement uses TRBV7-2 and TRBJ1-2; D is unresolved. Specimen: PBMCs or T cells enriched from blood (not recorded which). The clonotype comes from a middle-aged man who had recovered from COVID-19. In DNA, the CDR3 is TGTGCCAGCAGCTTAAGTCAGTCCTATGGCTACACCTTC. This sequence encodes CASSLSQSYGYTF.